These 22 T cell receptor beta chains share one sample of origin, sequenced in a study of control samples from healthy donors and cancer patients. Assay: immunoSEQ multiplex PCR; the TCRdb copy retains only in-frame clones and omits some. The sample carries around 89,000 clones, about four fifths recorded once. The source material was blood. These receptors were collected from a woman aged 55-69 years in good health.

CDR3 amino acids: CASRLRDLERGKLFF. CDR3 in DNA: TGTGCCAGCAGACTCCGGGACCTCGAAAGGGGAAAACTGTTTTTT. The gene calls are TRBV2 and TRBJ1-4; D perhaps matches TRBD1 (5 bases). From germline, CDR1 is SNHLY and CDR2 FYNNEI. The germline V and J ends were trimmed by 6 bases and 10 bases, with 21 bases remaining between them. The CDR3 runs 15 residues.

CDR3 sequence: CSASSGYGYTF. CDR3 in DNA: TGCAGTGCTAGTTCGGGATATGGCTACACCTTC. The V call is TRBV20-1, the J call TRBJ1-2; no clear D gene. This CDR3 contains 11 residues. Germline CDR1 is DFQATT and CDR2 is SNEGSKA (reference sequence). V was cut by 3 bases and J by 5 bases, with 7 bases left in between.

CDR3 residues: CASSLVGLSYNEQFF. Here the CDR3 DNA reads TGTGCCAGCAGCTTAGTAGGGCTATCTTACAATGAGCAGTTCTTC. The chain joins TRBV7-9 to TRBJ2-1, with D hard to call. The length of the CDR3 is 15 residues. Germline CDR1 reads SEHNR; CDR2 reads FQNEAQ (reference sequence). V lost 1 base and J lost 4, with 11 bases in between.

Only one count was recorded for this clone. This CDR3 is CASSEDSGTSYEQYF. In DNA form, the CDR3 reads TGCGCCAGCAGTGAGGATAGTGGGACATCCTACGAGCAGTACTTC. The chain is built from TRBV10-2 and TRBJ2-7, with TRBD1 as a possible D gene (6 bases). V lost 2 bases and J lost 1, with 12 bases in between. Germline V lookup: CDR1 WSHSY, CDR2 SAAADI. The CDR3 is 15 amino acids.

This chain links TRBV27 with TRBJ1-1; D perhaps matches TRBD1 (6 bases). Germline values: CDR1 MNHEY, CDR2 SMNVEV (reference sequence). This CDR3 region has 11 residues. Between the trimmed V and J ends, which lost 3 bases and 8 bases, there was a span of 7 bases. CDR3 in amino acids: CASSLRGEAFF. CDR3 coding DNA: TGTGCCAGCAGTTTGAGGGGGGAAGCTTTCTTT.

The chain is built from TRBV5-8 and TRBJ2-3; tentatively, D is TRBD1 (6 bases). CDR1 is SGHTS, CDR2 YDEGEE, per germline. The CDR3 has 17 residues. V was pared by 4 bases and J by 0 bases, with 18 bases between. The CDR3 loop is CASSANRVWESTDTQYF. The CDR3 DNA reads as TGTGCCAGCAGCGCAAACAGGGTTTGGGAGAGCACAGATACGCAGTATTTT.

This sequence joins TRBV11-2 and TRBJ2-7; TRBD2 matches 12 bases. J gave up 6 bases and V 6 bases, and 6 bases lay outside the gene matches. The CDR3 consists of 14 residues. Germline CDR1 is SGHAT and CDR2 is FQNNGV. The CDR3 sequence is CASSATSGGTEQYF. Written as DNA, the CDR3 is TGTGCCAGCAGTGCTACTAGCGGGGGGACCGAGCAGTACTTC. The whole variable domain, filled in from reference TRBV11-2 and TRBJ2-7, reads EAGVAQSPRYKIIEKRQSVAFWCNPISGHATLYWYQQILGQGPKLLIQFQNNGVVDDSQLPKDRFSAERLKGVDSTLKIQPAKLEDSAVYLCASSATSGGTEQYFGPGTRLTVT.

This clone was counted only a few times. V usage is TRBV2 and J usage is TRBJ1-2; 9 bases fit TRBD1. The germline gives CDR1 SNHLY, CDR2 FYNNEI. The V segment lost 6 bases and the J segment 6 bases; nucleotides outside the gene matches: 5. The CDR3 sequence is 13 residues long. The chain's CDR3 is CASRRGQGDGYTF. CDR3 bases: TGTGCCAGCAGAAGGGGACAGGGAGATGGCTACACCTTC.

The gene calls are TRBV27 and TRBJ1-3, with D perhaps matching TRBD1 (5 bases). V was pared by 5 bases and J by 0 bases, with 14 bases between. The CDR3 extends over 16 amino acids. Per the germline V gene, CDR1 is MNHEY and CDR2 is SMNVEV (reference sequence). CDR3 protein: CASSPKGRISGNTIYF. The CDR3 DNA follows: TGTGCCAGCAGTCCGAAGGGGAGGATCTCTGGAAACACCATATATTTT.

In this sample, this clone turned up a few times. V usage is TRBV2 and J usage is TRBJ1-1; possibly TRBD1 for D (5 bases). Germline assignment: CDR1 SNHLY and CDR2 FYNNEI. The CDR3 runs to 15 residues. Trimming cost V 4 bases and J 3 bases, with 15 bases left between them. The CDR3 here is CASSGRTFRDTEAFF. The CDR3 DNA reads TGTGCCAGCAGTGGGCGGACATTCCGGGACACTGAAGCTTTCTTT. Variable domain in full (rest from reference TRBV2 and TRBJ1-1): EPEVTQTPSHQVTQMGQEVILRCVPISNHLYFYWYRQILGQKVEFLVSFYNNEISEKSEIFDDQFSVERPDGSNFTLKIRSTKLEDSAMYFCASSGRTFRDTEAFFGQGTRLTVV.

The chain uses TRBV19 and TRBJ2-1; TRBD1 is a possible D gene (5 bases). The ends were cut back, 4 bases at V and 3 bases at J, with 10 bases in the middle. The CDR3 contains 14 residues. The germline CDR1 and CDR2 sequences are LNHDA and SQIVND (reference sequence). The CDR3 DNA reads TGTGCCAGTAGTACCCAGGGATACTACAATGAGCAGTTCTTC. Its translation: CASSTQGYYNEQFF.

The chain combines TRBV5-4 with TRBJ2-5; D perhaps matches TRBD2 (5 bases). The CDR3 has 15 amino acids. Germline CDR1 is SGHNT and CDR2 is YYREEE (reference sequence). V was trimmed by 2 bases and J by 1 base, leaving 12 bases between them. The CDR3 reads CASSLKGEGQETQYF. Written as DNA, the CDR3 is TGTGCCAGCAGCTTAAAGGGAGAGGGCCAAGAGACCCAGTACTTC.

The genes are TRBV5-1 and TRBJ2-1, with 9 bases that match TRBD1. Losses at the gene ends were 7 bases for V and 9 bases for J; bases not matched to a gene: 11. Germline CDR1 is SGHRS and CDR2 is YFSETQ. The CDR3 totals 14 residues. The CDR3 is CASYGTGRLGEQFF. CDR3 DNA sequence: TGCGCCAGCTATGGGACAGGGAGACTGGGTGAGCAGTTCTTC.

This clone was counted between two and nine times. V usage is TRBV27 and J usage is TRBJ1-5; a weak D match, TRBD1 (5 bases). Per the germline V gene, CDR1 is MNHEY and CDR2 is SMNVEV (reference sequence). The CDR3 extends over 16 amino acids. V was shortened by 5 bases and J by 2 bases, with 16 bases between the two germline ends. The CDR3 region is CASSHRFRGGNQPQHF. As DNA, the CDR3 is TGTGCCAGCAGTCACCGATTTAGGGGTGGCAATCAGCCCCAGCATTTT.

This chain connects TRBV18 to TRBJ1-1; D is ambiguous. Germline assignment: CDR1 KGHSH and CDR2 LQKENI. This CDR3 is built from 15 residues. Trimming took off 0 bases at V and 0 bases at J, with 8 bases between the two ends. CDR3 loop: CASSPPKGLNTEAFF. CDR3 nucleotides: TGTGCCAGCTCACCACCAAAAGGGTTGAACACTGAAGCTTTCTTT.

In nucleotides, the CDR3 is TGCGCCAGCAGCTTGGGGTGGGACAGGAGCTCCTACGAGCAGTACTTC. It translates to CASSLGWDRSSYEQYF. The rearrangement uses TRBV5-1 and TRBJ2-7, with 8 nucleotides matching TRBD1. The CDR3 has 16 amino acids. J was trimmed by 0 bases and V by 0 bases; bases with no gene match: 5. Germline lookup yields CDR1 SGHRS and CDR2 YFSETQ.

V gene TRBV25-1 combines with J gene TRBJ2-2; 10 bases match TRBD2. This CDR3 has 16 amino acids. Germline V CDR1 and CDR2: MGHDK, SYGVNS. J lost 3 bases, V lost 2 bases, and 3 bases had no gene match. In DNA form, the CDR3 reads TGTGCCAGCAGTGAAGGTAGCGGGGGGCACACCGGGGAGCTGTTTTTT. This translates into CASSEGSGGHTGELFF.

V is TRBV7-2 and J is TRBJ2-7; TRBD1 matches 9 bases. Germline loops: CDR1 SGHTA, CDR2 FQGNSA. V shed 1 base and J 6 bases; nucleotides not matched to a gene: 4. The CDR3 contains 14 residues. CDR3 loop: CASSLVGTGSEQYF. In DNA form, the CDR3 reads TGTGCCAGCAGCTTAGTGGGGACAGGGTCCGAGCAGTACTTC.

V gene TRBV7-8 combines with J gene TRBJ1-5; 10 bases line up with TRBD1. Germline V CDR1 and CDR2: SGHVS, FQNEAQ. Unmatched junction bases numbered 4, after V lost 0 bases and J lost 2 bases. The CDR3 is 17 residues long. CDR3 amino acids: CASSLAGQGPGNQPQHF. Here the CDR3 DNA reads TGTGCCAGCAGCTTAGCGGGACAGGGGCCCGGCAATCAGCCCCAGCATTTT.

This chain joins TRBV11-3 and TRBJ2-1, with D possibly TRBD2 on 5 matching bases. Trimming cost V 3 bases and J 10 bases, with 13 bases left between them. Germline CDR1 reads SGHNT; CDR2 reads YENEEA. There are 13 residues in the CDR3. CDR3 amino acids: CASSFRPSGEQFF. The CDR3 coding sequence is TGTGCCAGCAGCTTCCGCCCATCGGGGGAGCAGTTCTTC.

V gene TRBV28 combines with J gene TRBJ2-7; the D is unclear. The CDR3 is made up of 15 amino acids. CDR1 MDHEN and CDR2 SYDVKM come from the germline V gene. V dropped 6 bases and J dropped 2 bases, with 17 bases sitting between them. The CDR3 loop reads CASSPPEVRAYEQYF. Written as DNA, the CDR3 is TGTGCCAGCAGCCCTCCCGAGGTTAGGGCCTACGAGCAGTACTTC.

The table lists this clone with a few counts. DNA of the CDR3: TGTGCCAGCAGCCAAGGAAGGACTTCCTATGGCTACACCTTC. It specifies CASSQGRTSYGYTF. The chain recombines TRBV3-1 (or the pseudogene TRBV3-2) with TRBJ1-2; D is uncertain. CDR3 length: 14 amino acids. CDR1 and CDR2 (germline): LGHDT, YNNKEL (reference sequence). V gave up 1 base and J gave up 4 bases, with 10 bases separating them.